A selection of T cell receptor beta chains follows, all from one sample in a study of post-analysis software for immune sequencing data. TCRdb passed the PCR reads through MiXCR, listing each CDR3 protein once. The sample includes 150,000 to 200,000 distinct CDR3 sequences, about 37% seen only once; the top ten take over 25%. Source: blood, taken after autologous hematopoietic stem cell transplantation. The receptors here all came from a girl aged 5-17 years with multiple sclerosis. The CDR3 runs from the conserved cysteine through the conserved F or W. The D gene is left open where the match is weak. Only part of the rows carry a size: once, few, many, or a class if the clone is expanded.

cdr3_aa cdr3_nt d_call clone_size j_call v_call
CSVAGTGLNEQFF TGCAGCGTTGCCGGGACAGGGCTCAATGAGCAGTTCTTC TRBD1 - TRBJ2-1 TRBV29-1
CSAGPRGGRLNQPQHF TGCAGTGCTGGCCCTCGGGGCGGCCGTCTAAATCAGCCCCAGCATTTT - - TRBJ1-5 TRBV20-1
CASSQDAGQGQQPQHF TGCGCCAGCAGCCAAGATGCGGGACAGGGACAACAGCCCCAGCATTTT TRBD1 many TRBJ1-5 TRBV4-1
CATRAAGGNEQYF TGTGCCACCAGGGCAGCAGGCGGCAACGAGCAGTACTTC - - TRBJ2-7 TRBV24-1
CASRPITNTGELFF TGTGCCAGCAGGCCAATTACGAACACCGGGGAGCTGTTTTTT - - TRBJ2-2 TRBV6-1
CASAGGSYNEQFF TGTGCCAGCGCGGGAGGCTCCTACAATGAGCAGTTCTTC TRBD2 - TRBJ2-1 TRBV3-1
CASSQNVYEQYF TGTGCCAGCAGCCAAAACGTTTACGAGCAGTACTTC - few TRBJ2-7 TRBV3-1
CNASLAGRASDTQYF TGCAATGCTTCCCTAGCTGGGAGGGCTTCAGATACGCAGTATTTT TRBD2 - TRBJ2-3 TRBV20-1
CASSLAPGGYEQYF TGTGCCAGCAGTTTAGCCCCCGGGGGATACGAGCAGTACTTC - - TRBJ2-7 TRBV28
CASSQESPGRNEKLFF TGTGCCAGCAGCCAAGAGAGCCCCGGACGTAATGAAAAACTGTTTTTT - - TRBJ1-4 TRBV4-2
CSATGLAGRGVGTQYF TGCAGTGCTACGGGACTAGCGGGACGTGGGGTGGGGACCCAGTACTTC TRBD2 - TRBJ2-5 TRBV20-1
CASSLSPGGIGEQFF TGTGCCAGCAGCTTATCCCCCGGGGGGATTGGAGAGCAGTTCTTC TRBD2 many TRBJ2-1 TRBV7-2
CSARDYRRQETQYF TGCAGTGCTAGAGACTACCGGCGCCAAGAGACCCAGTACTTC - - TRBJ2-5 TRBV20-1
CASSLAAPRDTQYF TGCGCCAGCAGCTTGGCCGCCCCGCGAGATACGCAGTATTTT - few TRBJ2-3 TRBV5-1
CASSLVVGGELFF TGTGCCAGCAGCTTGGTCGTGGGCGGGGAGCTGTTTTTT - - TRBJ2-2 TRBV5-6
CASSSGFDEQFF TGCGCCAGCAGCTCCGGATTCGATGAGCAGTTCTTC - - TRBJ2-1 TRBV5-1
CASSRDVGNQPQHF TGTGCCAGCAGCCGGGACGTTGGCAATCAGCCCCAGCATTTT - - TRBJ1-5 TRBV3-1
CASSRSGGSPYEQYF TGTGCCAGCAGTCGGAGTGGCGGGAGCCCCTACGAGCAGTACTTC TRBD2 - TRBJ2-7 TRBV12-3/TRBV12-4
CATSGDRTNTQYF TGTGCCACCAGTGGGGACAGGACCAATACGCAGTATTTT TRBD1 many TRBJ2-3 TRBV24-1
CASSSTQYNEQFF TGTGCCAGCAGCTCCACTCAATACAATGAGCAGTTCTTC - many TRBJ2-1 TRBV7-3
CSAFRDPEQYF TGCAGTGCGTTCCGGGATCCCGAGCAGTACTTC - - TRBJ2-7 TRBV20-1
CASSTGLAAYEQYF TGTGCCAGCAGTACGGGACTAGCGGCCTACGAGCAGTACTTC TRBD2 - TRBJ2-7 TRBV2
CASSPGGLGFYSGANVLTF TGTGCCAGCAGCCCGGGGGGCCTGGGGTTTTACTCTGGGGCCAACGTCCTGACTTTC - many TRBJ2-6 TRBV12-3/TRBV12-4
CATSRAGSNEQFF TGTGCCACCAGTCGAGCAGGGAGCAATGAGCAGTTCTTC - many TRBJ2-1 TRBV15
CSGGSGSGADTQYF TGCAGTGGAGGGAGCGGGAGTGGAGCAGATACGCAGTATTTT TRBD2 few TRBJ2-3 TRBV20-1
CASSSLYRGNEQFF TGCGCCAGCAGCTCGCTGTACAGGGGGAATGAGCAGTTCTTC TRBD1 few TRBJ2-1 TRBV5-1
CASSLGNRETQYF TGTGCCAGCAGTTTGGGGAACCGAGAGACCCAGTACTTC - - TRBJ2-5 TRBV12-3/TRBV12-4